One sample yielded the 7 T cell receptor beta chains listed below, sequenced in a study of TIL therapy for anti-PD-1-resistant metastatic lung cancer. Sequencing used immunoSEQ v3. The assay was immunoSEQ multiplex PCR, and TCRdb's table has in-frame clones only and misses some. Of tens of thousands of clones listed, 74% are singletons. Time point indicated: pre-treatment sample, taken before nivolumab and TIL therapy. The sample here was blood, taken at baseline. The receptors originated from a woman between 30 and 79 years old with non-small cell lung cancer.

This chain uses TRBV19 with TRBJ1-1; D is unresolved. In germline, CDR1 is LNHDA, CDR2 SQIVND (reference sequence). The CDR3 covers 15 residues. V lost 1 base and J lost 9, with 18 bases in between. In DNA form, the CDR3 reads TGTGCCAGTAGTATAGCCTTTTCGATACAGCGACAAGCTTTCTTT. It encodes CASSIAFSIQRQAFF.

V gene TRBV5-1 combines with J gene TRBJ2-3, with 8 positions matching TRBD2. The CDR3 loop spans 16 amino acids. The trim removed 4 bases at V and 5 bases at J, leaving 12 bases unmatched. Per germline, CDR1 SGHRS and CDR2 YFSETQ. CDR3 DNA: TGCGCCAGCAGCCCCGCCGGGGCGGGAGGAGTAGATACGCAGTATTTT. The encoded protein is CASSPAGAGGVDTQYF.

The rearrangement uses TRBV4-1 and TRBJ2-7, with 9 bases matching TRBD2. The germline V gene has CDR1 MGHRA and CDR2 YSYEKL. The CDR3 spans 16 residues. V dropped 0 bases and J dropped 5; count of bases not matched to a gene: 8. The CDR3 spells CASSQDLIAGVHEQYF. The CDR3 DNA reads TGCGCCAGCAGCCAAGATCTAATAGCGGGAGTCCACGAGCAGTACTTC.

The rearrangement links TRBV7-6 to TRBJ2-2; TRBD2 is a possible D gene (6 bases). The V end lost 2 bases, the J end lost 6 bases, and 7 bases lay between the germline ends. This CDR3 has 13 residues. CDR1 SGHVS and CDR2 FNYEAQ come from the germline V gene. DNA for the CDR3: TGTGCCAGCAGCTTATGGGAGGCCGGGGAGCTGTTTTTT. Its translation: CASSLWEAGELFF.

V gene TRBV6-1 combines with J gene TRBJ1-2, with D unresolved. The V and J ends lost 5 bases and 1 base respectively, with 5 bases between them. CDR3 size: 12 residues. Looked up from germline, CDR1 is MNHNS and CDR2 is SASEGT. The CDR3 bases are TGTGCCAGCAGTCCTATTAACTATGGCTACACCTTC. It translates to CASSPINYGYTF.

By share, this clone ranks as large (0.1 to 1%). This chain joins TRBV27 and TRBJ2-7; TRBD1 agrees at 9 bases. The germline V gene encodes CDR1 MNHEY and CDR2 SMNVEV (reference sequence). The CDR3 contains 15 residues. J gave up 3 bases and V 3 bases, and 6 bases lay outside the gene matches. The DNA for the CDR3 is TGTGCCAGCAGTTTCACCGGGACAGGGTACTACGAGCAGTACTTC. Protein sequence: CASSFTGTGYYEQYF.

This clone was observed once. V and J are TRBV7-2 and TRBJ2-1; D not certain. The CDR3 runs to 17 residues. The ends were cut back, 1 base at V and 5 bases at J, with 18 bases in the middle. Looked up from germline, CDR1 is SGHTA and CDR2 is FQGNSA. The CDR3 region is CASSLVSTSWRNNEQFF. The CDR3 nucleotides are TGTGCCAGCAGCTTAGTCAGCACCAGCTGGCGGAACAATGAGCAGTTCTTC.